These 10 T cell receptor beta chains came from one sample sequenced in a study of blood T cell repertoires in COVID-19. Libraries were prepared by immunoSEQ multiplex PCR; TCRdb keeps only in-frame clonotypes and omits some of them. Among roughly 250,000 clones listed, about 73% were seen once. The specimen sequenced was peripheral blood. These TCRs come from a woman older than 75 with acute or convalescent COVID-19.

The V call is TRBV6-5, the J call TRBJ1-5, with TRBD1 matching 9 bases. Germline V gene sequence: CDR1 MNHEY, CDR2 SVGAGI. V shed 6 bases, J shed 6 bases, and the junction held 6 bases outside the gene matches. The CDR3 is 14 residues long. The CDR3 region is CASSKQGAPQPQHF. Here the CDR3 DNA reads TGTGCCAGCAGCAAACAGGGGGCACCTCAGCCCCAGCATTTT.

The rearrangement links TRBV3-1 (or the pseudogene TRBV3-2) to TRBJ2-2; 9 nucleotides agree with TRBD1. J lost 6 bases, V lost 1 base, and 6 bases had no gene match. The CDR3 length is 16 residues. The germline gives CDR1 LGHDT, CDR2 YNNKEL (reference sequence). The chain's CDR3 is CASSQGGTGRAGELFF. The CDR3 bases are TGTGCCAGCAGCCAAGGGGGGACAGGGAGGGCCGGGGAGCTGTTTTTT.

This clone was recorded at least ten times. V usage is TRBV19 and J usage is TRBJ2-3; 7 bases align to TRBD1. From germline, CDR1 is LNHDA and CDR2 SQIVND (reference sequence). CDR3 length: 15 amino acids. V was pared by 4 bases and J by 8 bases, with 12 bases of the junction left unmatched. CDR3 region: CASSSSRQGTSTQYF. In nucleotides, the CDR3 is TGTGCCAGTAGTAGCTCAAGACAGGGTACCAGTACGCAGTATTTT.

The chain is built from TRBV7-9 and TRBJ1-4, with a possible D match to TRBD1 (6 bases). CDR3 size: 15 residues. Germline V gives CDR1 SEHNR, CDR2 FQNEAQ (reference sequence). V was cut by 5 bases and J by 8 bases, with 18 bases left in between. Here the CDR3 reads CASSPTGKGKEKLFF. CDR3 nucleotides: TGTGCCAGCAGCCCAACAGGGAAGGGGAAAGAAAAACTGTTTTTT.

This sequence joins TRBV12-3 or TRBV12-4 and TRBJ2-1, with a tentative D call TRBD2 (5 bases). The CDR3 has 13 amino acids. The germline V and J ends were trimmed by 2 bases and 12 bases, with 14 bases remaining between them. This CDR3 is CASSLKGGWVQFF. The CDR3 region has the DNA TGTGCCAGCAGTTTAAAGGGCGGGTGGGTGCAGTTCTTC.

The rearrangement joins TRBV4-1 to TRBJ2-7; weak D call: TRBD2 (5 bases). V lost 5 bases to trimming and J lost 4 bases, with 24 bases between them. Germline CDR1 MGHRA, CDR2 YSYEKL. The CDR3 contains 17 residues. CDR3 in amino acids: CASSAQLASTGFYEQYF. The CDR3 DNA sequence: TGCGCCAGCAGCGCTCAGCTGGCGTCTACGGGGTTTTACGAGCAGTACTTC.

In its sample, this clone was seen a few times. The chain has TRBV28 and TRBJ1-1; D might be TRBD1 (6 bases). This CDR3 has 15 residues. The ends were cut back, 3 bases at V and 5 bases at J, with 16 bases in the middle. The V gene's germline CDR1 is MDHEN and CDR2 SYDVKM. The CDR3 sequence is CASSFMWGRETEAFF. The CDR3 DNA is TGTGCCAGCAGTTTTATGTGGGGGCGAGAGACTGAAGCTTTCTTT.

The chain links TRBV29-1 to TRBJ1-3; D uncertain. V was trimmed by 3 bases and J by 7 bases, leaving 13 bases between them. Germline CDR1 is SQVTM and CDR2 is ANQGSEA. The CDR3 runs 13 residues. The CDR3 DNA is TGCAGCGTTGAGGCCCGCTACAGTAACACCATATATTTT. The encoded protein is CSVEARYSNTIYF. The variable domain in full, with the rest retrieved from reference TRBV29-1 and TRBJ1-3, is SAVISQKPSRDICQRGTSLTIQCQVDSQVTMMFWYRQQPGQSLTLIATANQGSEATYESGFVIDKFPISRPNLTFSTLTVSNMSPEDSSIYLCSVEARYSNTIYFGEGSWLTVV.

The chain couples TRBV2 to TRBJ2-3, with TRBD1 matching 7 bases. There are 14 residues in the CDR3. Germline V gene sequence: CDR1 SNHLY, CDR2 FYNNEI. With 6 bases clipped from V and 1 base from J, the junction kept 4 bases outside the gene matches. This CDR3 is CASRTDRGTDTQYF. CDR3 nucleotides: TGTGCCAGCAGGACCGACAGGGGCACAGATACGCAGTATTTT. Full variable domain (outside the CDR3, taken from reference TRBV2 and TRBJ2-3): EPEVTQTPSHQVTQMGQEVILRCVPISNHLYFYWYRQILGQKVEFLVSFYNNEISEKSEIFDDQFSVERPDGSNFTLKIRSTKLEDSAMYFCASRTDRGTDTQYFGPGTRLTVL.

This rearrangement joins TRBV28 to TRBJ1-2, with 11 bases that match TRBD1. The CDR3 length is 20 residues. Per germline, CDR1 MDHEN and CDR2 SYDVKM. With 6 bases clipped from V and 0 bases from J, the junction kept 18 bases outside the gene matches. CDR3 in amino acids: CASSTARTGGGRTANYGYTF. The CDR3 bases are TGTGCCAGCAGCACCGCTCGGACAGGGGGCGGGAGGACGGCTAACTATGGCTACACCTTC.